The 24 T cell receptor beta chains presented below share a single source sample, sequenced in a study of T cells in Graves' hyperthyroidism and ophthalmopathy (dated by TCRdb to between 2018 and 2021). Library preparation was by multiplex PCR. This sample was sequenced with an Illumina HiSeq 2000. The TCR beta CDR3 regions were amplified from the RNA transcripts. A first-round RT-PCR of the TCR CDR3 used the HTBI primer set with the Qiagen OneStep RT-PCR kit. TCRdb trimmed public reads at Q25 via fastp, called clones via MiXCR and kept in-frame beta chains. Rows matching on CDR3 protein sequence are summarized as one entry with the most common DNA and genes. Across this sample there are 500,000 or so distinct CDR3 sequences, with about 16% seen only once. Over 25% of the sample belongs to the ten largest clones. Sequenced material: blood. These receptors were taken from a woman aged 25 to 39 with Graves' ophthalmopathy.

This clonotype has ten or more counts. The chain links TRBV20-1 to TRBJ2-7, with 8 bases that match TRBD1. The CDR3 has 11 residues. V shed 5 bases and J 7 bases; nucleotides not matched to a gene: 4. The V gene's germline CDR1 is DFQATT and CDR2 SNEGSKA (reference sequence). For the CDR3, the DNA is TGCAGTGCTCGACAGGGGAGGGAGCAGTACTTC. Translation gives CSARQGREQYF.

V gene TRBV29-1 combines with J gene TRBJ1-2; 8 bases agree with TRBD1. The germline V gene has CDR1 SQVTM and CDR2 ANQGSEA. V lost 6 bases and J lost 4; bases outside the gene matches: 4. The length of the CDR3 is 12 residues. CDR3 sequence reads: CSVATGAYGYTF. In DNA form, the CDR3 reads TGCAGCGTCGCGACAGGGGCCTATGGCTACACCTTC. Full variable domain (missing parts from reference TRBV29-1 and TRBJ1-2): SAVISQKPSRDICQRGTSLTIQCQVDSQVTMMFWYRQQPGQSLTLIATANQGSEATYESGFVIDKFPISRPNLTFSTLTVSNMSPEDSSIYLCSVATGAYGYTFGSGTRLTVV.

A note on this clonotype: An end of the junction does not agree with germline; a read error may underlie this. Here the CDR3 DNA reads TGCAGTGCTAAAATCATGGGGAGGAACGCTGAAGCTTTCTTT. This codes for CSAKIMGRNAEAFF. The chain combines TRBV20-1 with TRBJ1-1; no clear D gene. Germline V lookup: CDR1 DFQATT, CDR2 SNEGSKA (reference sequence). The CDR3 runs to 14 residues.

This clonotype appeared a few times. This chain connects TRBV2 to TRBJ2-1; D not certain. Germline assignment: CDR1 SNHLY and CDR2 FYNNEI. CDR3 length equals 14 residues. The germline V and J ends were trimmed by 7 bases and 0 bases, with 10 bases remaining between them. The CDR3 DNA reads as TGTGCCAGCAAAGACATTATCTCCTACAATGAGCAGTTCTTC. It is translated as CASKDIISYNEQFF.

This clonotype was counted ten times or more. V usage is TRBV12-3 or TRBV12-4 and J usage is TRBJ1-5; D is unresolved. This CDR3 has 14 residues. V was cut by 6 bases and J by 3 bases, with 12 bases left in between. CDR3 region: CASSGDMLNQPQHF. The CDR3 DNA follows: TGTGCCAGCAGCGGAGACATGCTCAATCAGCCCCAGCATTTT.

V and J are TRBV25-1 and TRBJ2-7, with D possibly being TRBD2 (6 bases). This CDR3 has 17 amino acids. V was trimmed by 4 bases and J by 1 base, leaving 20 bases between them. CDR1 is MGHDK, CDR2 SYGVNS, per germline. CDR3 nucleotides: TGTGCCAGCAGTGGACTAGGCCAGTTCGTGGAATCCTACGAGCAGTACTTC. It codes for CASSGLGQFVESYEQYF.

The chain joins TRBV19 to TRBJ2-1; 13 bases map to TRBD2. V trimming: 2 bases; J trimming: 4 bases; junction bases outside the gene matches: 2. The CDR3 length is 16 residues. Germline V lookup: CDR1 LNHDA, CDR2 SQIVND (reference sequence). As DNA, the CDR3 is TGTGCCAGTAGTATAAGGACTAGCGGGGGTTACAATGAGCAGTTCTTC. Protein sequence: CASSIRTSGGYNEQFF.

As for this clonotype: This may be a read error: a much more frequent sequence differs by one nucleotide. This rearrangement joins TRBV7-8 to TRBJ2-1, with TRBD2 identical over 9 bases. The CDR3 length is 16 residues. In germline, CDR1 is SGHVS, CDR2 FQNEAQ. CDR3 residues: CASSTGLASSYDEQFF. In DNA form, the CDR3 reads TGTGCCAGCAGCACCGGACTAGCGAGTTCCTACGATGAGCAGTTCTTC.

Comments on this clonotype: A much more abundant neighbour one base away suggests this may be a read error. The gene calls are TRBV28 and TRBJ2-2; D is ambiguous. The germline gives CDR1 MDHEN, CDR2 SYDVKM. CDR3 length: 14 residues. The CDR3 nucleotides read TGTGCCGGCAGGACCACAGTGAACACCGGGGAGCTGTTTTTT. Protein product: CAGRTTVNTGELFF.

The chain joins TRBV7-9 to TRBJ2-3, with 9 bases lining up with TRBD2. Trimming took 0 bases from V and 3 from J; bases not matched to a gene: 4. The CDR3 is 16 residues long. The germline V gene encodes CDR1 SEHNR and CDR2 FQNEAQ (reference sequence). CDR3 nucleotides: TGTGCCAGCAGCTTAGCCGGACTAGCGCCAACAGATACGCAGTATTTT. Translated, it gives CASSLAGLAPTDTQYF.

This clonotype turned up a few times. The J gene is TRBJ2-1, the V gene TRBV30, with TRBD1 as a possible D gene (5 bases). Per the germline V gene, CDR1 is GTSNPN and CDR2 is SVGIG (reference sequence). V was cut by 0 bases and J by 4 bases, with 10 bases left in between. CDR3 length: 14 amino acids. The CDR3: CAWSVQVNYNEQFF. CDR3 DNA: TGTGCCTGGAGTGTACAGGTCAATTACAATGAGCAGTTCTTC.

As regards this clonotype: This sequence may be a read error, since a much larger clone differs from it by one base. The J gene is TRBJ1-1, the V gene TRBV4-1; D remains unclear. The CDR3 totals 13 residues. Germline assignment: CDR1 MGHRA and CDR2 YSYEKL. The CDR3 sequence is CARSQDGREKAFF. The CDR3 nucleotides are TGCGCCAGGAGCCAAGATGGTAGGGAAAAAGCTTTCTTT.

This clonotype was detected ten times or more. The CDR3: CSARVRGISYNEQFF. CDR3 DNA: TGCAGTGCTAGAGTGAGGGGAATATCCTACAATGAGCAGTTCTTC. The chain links TRBV20-1 to TRBJ2-1; either TRBD1 or TRBD2 may supply D (5 bases each). CDR1 is DFQATT, CDR2 SNEGSKA, per germline (reference sequence). Trimming pared 1 base from V and 1 base from J, leaving 11 bases between. The CDR3 has 15 amino acids.

This clonotype was observed at least ten times. The rearrangement uses TRBV12-3 or TRBV12-4 and TRBJ1-3; weak D call: TRBD1 (5 bases). Between the trimmed V and J ends, which lost 3 bases and 1 base, there was a span of 16 bases. This CDR3 spans 17 amino acids. In nucleotides, the CDR3 is TGTGCCAGCAGTTTCTTCCGCAGGGTGATTTCTGGAAACACCATATATTTT. Translated: CASSFFRRVISGNTIYF.

A note on this clonotype: A much larger clone differs from this one at a single base, so this may be a read error. The chain links TRBV12-3 or TRBV12-4 to TRBJ2-4; 11 positions agree with TRBD2. CDR3 length: 13 residues. After removal of 4 bases from V and 9 bases from J, the junction contained 2 bases not matched to a gene. Here the CDR3 DNA reads TGTGCCAGCAGTTCTAGCGGGAGGAGCATTCAGTACTTC. Translated: CASSSSGRSIQYF.

This clonotype was seen a few times. V gene TRBV30 combines with J gene TRBJ2-7; 7 bases align to TRBD1. The CDR3 covers 13 residues. The V gene's germline CDR1 is GTSNPN and CDR2 SVGIG (reference sequence). Trimming took 0 bases from V and 7 from J; bases not matched to a gene: 6. The CDR3 bases are TGTGCCTGGAGTGTTGTAGGGGGCTGGGAGCAGTACTTC. Protein product: CAWSVVGGWEQYF.

This chain joins TRBV3-2 and TRBJ2-6; the table calls TRBD2, which could not be checked here. TRBV3-2 is a recognized pseudogene. The CDR3 extends over 18 amino acids. This CDR3 is CASSQDRREGSGANVLTF. CDR3 DNA sequence: TGTGCCAGCAGCCAGGACCGGCGGGAGGGATCTGGGGCCAACGTCCTGACTTTC.

This chain uses TRBV12-3 or TRBV12-4 with TRBJ2-1, with 9 bases identical to TRBD1. The CDR3 sequence is 16 residues long. Trimming cost V 6 bases and J 0 bases; bases outside gene matches: 6. Written as DNA, the CDR3 is TGTGCCAGCAGCCCCGGACAGGGGAGCTCCTACAATGAGCAGTTCTTC. It encodes CASSPGQGSSYNEQFF.

This clonotype was observed many times. The chain links TRBV20-1 to TRBJ1-5; perhaps TRBD1 as D (6 bases). The CDR3 extends over 14 amino acids. Trimming took 4 bases from V and 2 from J, leaving 12 bases between them. Germline V gives CDR1 DFQATT, CDR2 SNEGSKA (reference sequence). The CDR3 here is CSATTGLRNQPQHF. The DNA for the CDR3 is TGCAGTGCTACCACAGGGTTGCGCAATCAGCCCCAGCATTTT.

The J gene is TRBJ2-7, the V gene TRBV20-1; 9 bases map to TRBD2. V gave up 1 base and J gave up 3 bases; unmatched junction bases: 7. In germline, CDR1 is DFQATT, CDR2 SNEGSKA (reference sequence). The CDR3 runs to 15 residues. CDR3: CSARALAGRSYEQYF. DNA of the CDR3: TGCAGTGCTAGAGCGCTAGCGGGGAGAAGCTACGAGCAGTACTTC.

This clonotype appeared many times. The CDR3 protein is CASNSLGRGQHYGYTF. For the CDR3, the DNA is TGTGCCAGCAACTCGTTGGGCAGGGGACAACACTATGGCTACACCTTC. The J gene is TRBJ1-2, the V gene TRBV12-3 or TRBV12-4, with TRBD1 as a possible D gene (6 bases). This CDR3 has 16 residues. Trimming left V 7 bases short and J 3 bases short, with 21 bases between.

This clonotype was seen many times. The V call is TRBV28, the J call TRBJ2-5; a weak D match, TRBD2 (6 bases). V lost 5 bases and J 4 bases, leaving 14 bases between the germline ends. The CDR3 consists of 14 residues. The V gene's germline CDR1 is MDHEN and CDR2 SYDVKM. The CDR3 protein is CASSEEGRRETQYF. The CDR3 coding sequence is TGTGCCAGCAGTGAGGAGGGCCGTCGAGAGACCCAGTACTTC.

This clonotype was seen only a few times. The chain combines TRBV12-5 with TRBJ1-1; D gene ambiguous. Trimming took 1 base from V and 1 from J, leaving 4 bases between them. Germline lookup yields CDR1 LGHNT and CDR2 FRNRAP. This CDR3 comprises 13 residues. The CDR3 bases are TGTGCTAGTGGTTTGGACGGGAACACTGAAGCTTTCTTT. Translating gives CASGLDGNTEAFF.

In this sample, this clonotype turned up many times. The chain has TRBV6-2 or TRBV6-3 and TRBJ2-2, with 9 bases matching TRBD1. CDR3 length: 17 amino acids. Germline CDR1 is MNHEY and CDR2 is SVGEGT. V gave up 0 bases and J gave up 6 bases; unmatched junction bases: 8. For the CDR3, the DNA is TGTGCCAGCAGTTACTCCCCGGGACAGGGTTACGCCGGGGAGCTGTTTTTT. This codes for CASSYSPGQGYAGELFF.